Included here is one TCR beta chain sequence, with context. This sample was taken from a study of blood T cell repertoires in COVID-19. For the study at large: Samples of COVID-19 (acute and convalescent) were obtained from the United States, Italy and Spain.

TCRdb's table, derived via immunoSEQ multiplex PCR, lists solely in-frame clones and lacks some. The table includes fewer than 400,000 clones, less than 85% detected once. V shed 2 bases and J 10 bases; nucleotides not matched to a gene: 7. The CDR3 consists of 14 residues. The V gene's germline CDR1 is SGHTA and CDR2 FQGNSA. Cohorts were assigned according to the clinical history that participants reported. The gene calls are TRBV7-2 and TRBJ2-5; 10 positions agree with TRBD2. The sequencing sample was made of PBMCs or T cells enriched from blood (not recorded which). This TCR derives from a woman between 25 and 40 years old who had been exposed to COVID-19. The CDR3 region has the DNA TGTGCCAGCAGCTTAAGCGGGGGGGCCGGGGTCCAGTACTTC. It specifies CASSLSGGAGVQYF.